This T cell receptor beta chain was profiled in a study of long-term antiretroviral therapy in people with HIV. Post-ART PBMC samples numbered at least two per donor, and pre-ART ones at least one. This CDR3 region has 12 residues. Germline assignment: CDR1 SEHNR and CDR2 FQNEAQ (reference sequence). V was trimmed by 6 bases and J by 3 bases, leaving 9 bases between them. A remark on this clone: Its target is not known.

Survey level was the resolution at which the v3.0 immunoSEQ assay ran. Generated by immunoSEQ multiplex PCR, the TCRdb table keeps only in-frame clones and is missing some. Counted here are 15,000 to 20,000 clones, about 87% occurring once; the ten biggest clones make up 4.1%. Study-level points and caveats: CDR3 length ranges were narrower in HIV repertoires than in controls. Every time point showed a repertoire led by clones expanded before ART. With ART, diversity went up but was still lower than in transplant donor controls.

The TCR originated in a man younger than 35 with HIV. The material sequenced was unsorted PBMCs, taken 2.1 years after starting antiretroviral therapy. J is TRBJ2-7 and V is TRBV7-9; D is possibly TRBD2 (5 bases). DNA of the CDR3: TGTGCCAGCAGTGGGAGCAGCTACGAGCAGTACTTC. This encodes CASSGSSYEQYF.